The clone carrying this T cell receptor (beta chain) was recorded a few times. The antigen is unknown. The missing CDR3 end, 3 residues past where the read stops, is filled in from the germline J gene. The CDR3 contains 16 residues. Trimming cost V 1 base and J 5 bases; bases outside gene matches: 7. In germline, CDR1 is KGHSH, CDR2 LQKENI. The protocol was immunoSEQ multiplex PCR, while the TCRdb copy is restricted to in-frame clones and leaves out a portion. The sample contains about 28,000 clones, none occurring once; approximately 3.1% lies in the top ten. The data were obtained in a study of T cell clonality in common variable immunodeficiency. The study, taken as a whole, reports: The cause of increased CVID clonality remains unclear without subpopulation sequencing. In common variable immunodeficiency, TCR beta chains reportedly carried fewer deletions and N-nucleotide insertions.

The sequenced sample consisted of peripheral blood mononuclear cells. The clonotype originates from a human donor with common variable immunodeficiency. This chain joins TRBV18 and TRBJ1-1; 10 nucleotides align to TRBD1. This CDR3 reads CASSPRTGGRGTEAFF. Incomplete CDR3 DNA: TGTGCCAGCTCACCACGGACAGGGGGGCGCGGAACTGAA.